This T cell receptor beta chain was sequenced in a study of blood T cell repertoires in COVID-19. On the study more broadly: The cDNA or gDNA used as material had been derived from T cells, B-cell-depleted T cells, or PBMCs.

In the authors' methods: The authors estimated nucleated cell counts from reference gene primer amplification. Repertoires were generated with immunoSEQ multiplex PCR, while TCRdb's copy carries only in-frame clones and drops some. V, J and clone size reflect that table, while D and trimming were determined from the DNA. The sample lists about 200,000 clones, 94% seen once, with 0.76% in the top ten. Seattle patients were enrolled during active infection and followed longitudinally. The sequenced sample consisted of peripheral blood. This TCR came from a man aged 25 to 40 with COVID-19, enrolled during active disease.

The DNA of the CDR3 is TGCGCCAGCAGTGAGTCCAAGGGGTTCGGAACTGAAGCTTTCTTT. This gives the protein CASSESKGFGTEAFF. This chain uses TRBV10-1 with TRBJ1-1, with D possibly TRBD1 on 5 matching bases. V was trimmed by 0 bases and J by 5 bases, leaving 13 bases between them. From germline, CDR1 is WNHNN and CDR2 SYGVQD (reference sequence). The CDR3 has 15 residues.